Here is one T cell receptor (beta chain) with its context. The CDR3 is 15 residues long. The germline V gene encodes CDR1 SGHRS and CDR2 YFSETQ. V was cut by 0 bases and J by 2 bases, with 9 bases left in between. Produced via immunoSEQ multiplex PCR; TCRdb's table is partial and in-frame only. The table has 200,000 to 250,000 clones, 65% to 90% seen once; the top ten hold about 7.4%. This sample is drawn from a study of blood T cell repertoires in COVID-19. The TCR originated in a woman in her 50s with acute or convalescent COVID-19. Sequences were obtained from peripheral blood. The chain combines TRBV5-1 with TRBJ2-1; D is possibly TRBD1 (5 bases). Here the CDR3 DNA reads TGCGCCAGCAGCTTGGGACAGAGGCCCTACAATGAGCAGTTCTTC. It translates to CASSLGQRPYNEQFF. Looking up the rest from reference TRBV5-1 and TRBJ2-1 gives the full variable domain: KAGVTQTPRYLIKTRGQQVTLSCSPISGHRSVSWYQQTPGQGLQFLFEYFSETQRNKGNFPGRFSGRQFSNSRSEMNVSTLELGDSALYLCASSLGQRPYNEQFFGPGTRLTVL.